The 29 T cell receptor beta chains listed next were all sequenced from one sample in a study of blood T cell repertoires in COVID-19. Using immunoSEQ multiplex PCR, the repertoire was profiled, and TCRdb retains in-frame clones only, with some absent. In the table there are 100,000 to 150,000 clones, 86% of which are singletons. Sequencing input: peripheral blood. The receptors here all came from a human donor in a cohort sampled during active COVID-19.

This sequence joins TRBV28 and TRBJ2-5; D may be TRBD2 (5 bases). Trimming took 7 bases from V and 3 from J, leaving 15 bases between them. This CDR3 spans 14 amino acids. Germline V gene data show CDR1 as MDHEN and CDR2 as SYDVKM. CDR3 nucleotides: TGTGCCAGCACCTGGACTGCAAGCAAAGAGACCCAGTACTTC. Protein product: CASTWTASKETQYF.

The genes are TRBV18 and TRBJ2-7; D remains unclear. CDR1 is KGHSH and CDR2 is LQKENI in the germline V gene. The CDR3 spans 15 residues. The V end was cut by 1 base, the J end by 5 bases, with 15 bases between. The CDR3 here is CASSPRARFTHEQYF. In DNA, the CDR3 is TGTGCCAGCTCACCACGAGCGAGGTTCACTCACGAGCAGTACTTC.

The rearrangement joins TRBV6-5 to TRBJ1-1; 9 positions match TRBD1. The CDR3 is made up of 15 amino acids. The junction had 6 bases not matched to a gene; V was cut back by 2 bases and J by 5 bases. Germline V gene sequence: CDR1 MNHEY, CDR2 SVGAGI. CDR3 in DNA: TGTGCCAGCAGTTACGAACAGGGGGCGAGGACTGAAGCTTTCTTT. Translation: CASSYEQGARTEAFF.

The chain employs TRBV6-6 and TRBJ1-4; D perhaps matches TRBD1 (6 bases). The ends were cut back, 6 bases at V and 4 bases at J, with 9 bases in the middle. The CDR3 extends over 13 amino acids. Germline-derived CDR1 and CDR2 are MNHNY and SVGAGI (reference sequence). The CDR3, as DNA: TGTGCCAGCAGGGACAGCAATAATGAAAAACTGTTTTTT. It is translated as CASRDSNNEKLFF.

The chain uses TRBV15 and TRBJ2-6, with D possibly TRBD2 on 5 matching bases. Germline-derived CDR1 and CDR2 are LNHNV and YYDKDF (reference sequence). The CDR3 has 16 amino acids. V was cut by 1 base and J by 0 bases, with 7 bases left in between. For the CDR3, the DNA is TGTGCCACCAGCAGAGGAGGGAGCTCTGGGGCCAACGTCCTGACTTTC. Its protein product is CATSRGGSSGANVLTF.

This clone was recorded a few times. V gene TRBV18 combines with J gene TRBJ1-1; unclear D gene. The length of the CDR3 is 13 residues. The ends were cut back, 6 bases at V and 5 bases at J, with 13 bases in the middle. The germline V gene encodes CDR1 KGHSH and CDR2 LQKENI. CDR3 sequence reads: CASSPTRETEAFF. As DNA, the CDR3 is TGTGCCAGCTCGCCCACCCGGGAGACTGAAGCTTTCTTT. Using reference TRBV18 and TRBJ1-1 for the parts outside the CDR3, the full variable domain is NAGVMQNPRHLVRRRGQEARLRCSPMKGHSHVYWYRQLPEEGLKFMVYLQKENIIDESGMPKERFSAEFPKEGPSILRIQQVVRGDSAAYFCASSPTRETEAFFGQGTRLTVV.

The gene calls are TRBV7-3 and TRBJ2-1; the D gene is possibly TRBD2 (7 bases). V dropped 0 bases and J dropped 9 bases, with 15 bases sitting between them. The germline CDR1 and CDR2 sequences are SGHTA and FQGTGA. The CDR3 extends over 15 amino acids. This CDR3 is CASSLTPTRGGEQFF. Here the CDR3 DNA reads TGTGCCAGCAGCTTAACCCCAACTAGGGGGGGTGAGCAGTTCTTC.

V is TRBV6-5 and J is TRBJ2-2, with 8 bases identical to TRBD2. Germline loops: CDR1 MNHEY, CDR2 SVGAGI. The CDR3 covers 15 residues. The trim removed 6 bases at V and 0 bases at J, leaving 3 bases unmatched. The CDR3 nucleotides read TGTGCCAGCAGACTAGCGGTCACGAACACCGGGGAGCTGTTTTTT. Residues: CASRLAVTNTGELFF.

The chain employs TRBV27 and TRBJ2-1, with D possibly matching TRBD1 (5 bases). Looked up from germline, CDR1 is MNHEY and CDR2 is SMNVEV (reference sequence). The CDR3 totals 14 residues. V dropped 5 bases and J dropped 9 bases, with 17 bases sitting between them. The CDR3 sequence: CASSPRTTTIEQFF. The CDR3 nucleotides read TGTGCCAGCAGTCCAAGGACAACTACTATTGAGCAGTTCTTC.

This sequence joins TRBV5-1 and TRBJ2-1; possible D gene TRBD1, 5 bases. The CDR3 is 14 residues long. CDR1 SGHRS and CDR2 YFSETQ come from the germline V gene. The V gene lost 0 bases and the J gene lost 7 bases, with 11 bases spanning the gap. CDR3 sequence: CASSLEFRGNEQFF. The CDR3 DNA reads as TGCGCCAGCAGCTTGGAATTTAGGGGAAATGAGCAGTTCTTC. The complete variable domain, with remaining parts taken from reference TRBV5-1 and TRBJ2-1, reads KAGVTQTPRYLIKTRGQQVTLSCSPISGHRSVSWYQQTPGQGLQFLFEYFSETQRNKGNFPGRFSGRQFSNSRSEMNVSTLELGDSALYLCASSLEFRGNEQFFGPGTRLTVL.

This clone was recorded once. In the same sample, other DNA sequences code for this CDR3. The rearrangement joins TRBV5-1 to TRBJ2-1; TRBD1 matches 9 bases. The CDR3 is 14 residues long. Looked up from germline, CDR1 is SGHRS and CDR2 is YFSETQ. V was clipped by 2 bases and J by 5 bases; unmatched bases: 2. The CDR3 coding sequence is TGCGCCAGCAGCTTAGGGGACAGGGACAATGAGCAGTTCTTC. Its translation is CASSLGDRDNEQFF.

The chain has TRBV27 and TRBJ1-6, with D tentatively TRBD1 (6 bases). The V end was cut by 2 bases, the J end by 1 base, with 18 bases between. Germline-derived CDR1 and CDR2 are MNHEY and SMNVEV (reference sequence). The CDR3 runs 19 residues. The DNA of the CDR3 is TGTGCCAGCAGTTTAATTGGGGTGCGGGGGGCGTCCTATAATTCACCCCTCCACTTT. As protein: CASSLIGVRGASYNSPLHF.

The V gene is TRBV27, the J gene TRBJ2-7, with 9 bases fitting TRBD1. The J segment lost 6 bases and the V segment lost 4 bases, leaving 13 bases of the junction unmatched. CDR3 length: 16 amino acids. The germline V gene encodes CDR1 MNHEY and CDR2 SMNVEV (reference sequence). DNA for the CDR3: TGTGCCAGCAGTTCCCCGGGACAGGGACCCTCCCTCGAGCAGTACTTC. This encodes CASSSPGQGPSLEQYF.

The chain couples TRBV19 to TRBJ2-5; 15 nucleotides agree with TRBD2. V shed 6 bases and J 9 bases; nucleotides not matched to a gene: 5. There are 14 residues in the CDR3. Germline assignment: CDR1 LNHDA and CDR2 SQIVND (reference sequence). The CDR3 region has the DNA TGTGCCAGTAGAGCCGGACTAGCGGGAGGGTCCCAGTACTTC. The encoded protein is CASRAGLAGGSQYF.

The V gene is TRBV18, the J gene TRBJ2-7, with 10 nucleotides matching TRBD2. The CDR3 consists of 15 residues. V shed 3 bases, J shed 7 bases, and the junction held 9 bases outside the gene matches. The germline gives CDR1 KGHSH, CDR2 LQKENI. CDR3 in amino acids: CASSPSGRALGEQYF. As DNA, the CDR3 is TGTGCCAGCTCACCCAGCGGGAGGGCCCTCGGAGAGCAGTACTTC.

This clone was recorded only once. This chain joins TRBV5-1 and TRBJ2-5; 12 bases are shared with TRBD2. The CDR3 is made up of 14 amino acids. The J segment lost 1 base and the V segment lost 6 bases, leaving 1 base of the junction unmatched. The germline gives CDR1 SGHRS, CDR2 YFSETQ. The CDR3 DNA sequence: TGCGCCAGCACACTAGCGGGGGGCCAAGAGACCCAGTACTTC. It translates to CASTLAGGQETQYF.

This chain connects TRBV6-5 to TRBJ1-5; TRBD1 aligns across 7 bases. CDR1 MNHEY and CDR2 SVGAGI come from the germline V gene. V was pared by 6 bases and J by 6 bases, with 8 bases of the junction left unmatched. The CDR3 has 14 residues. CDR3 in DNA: TGTGCCAGCAGCCGACAGGGACGAGGTCAGCCCCAGCATTTT. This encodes CASSRQGRGQPQHF.

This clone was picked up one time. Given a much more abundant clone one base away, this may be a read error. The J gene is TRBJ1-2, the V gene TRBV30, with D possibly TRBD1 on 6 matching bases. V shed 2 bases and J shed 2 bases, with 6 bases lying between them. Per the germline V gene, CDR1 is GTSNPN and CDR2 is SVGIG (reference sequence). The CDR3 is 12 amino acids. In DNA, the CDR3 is TGTGCCTGGAGTACAGGGAACTATGGCTACACCTTC. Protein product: CAWSTGNYGYTF.

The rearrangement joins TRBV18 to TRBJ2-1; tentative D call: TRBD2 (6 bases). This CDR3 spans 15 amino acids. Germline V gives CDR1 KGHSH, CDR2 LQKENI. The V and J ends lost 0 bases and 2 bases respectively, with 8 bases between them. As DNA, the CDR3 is TGTGCCAGCTCACCACCCCAGCGGGCCTACAATGAGCAGTTCTTC. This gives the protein CASSPPQRAYNEQFF.

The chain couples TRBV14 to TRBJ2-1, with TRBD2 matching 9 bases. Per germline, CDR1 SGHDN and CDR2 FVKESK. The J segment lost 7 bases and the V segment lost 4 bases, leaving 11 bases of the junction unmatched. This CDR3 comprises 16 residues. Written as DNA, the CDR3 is TGTGCCAGCAGCCGAAATAGCGGGAGAGGGTTAAATGAGCAGTTCTTC. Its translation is CASSRNSGRGLNEQFF.

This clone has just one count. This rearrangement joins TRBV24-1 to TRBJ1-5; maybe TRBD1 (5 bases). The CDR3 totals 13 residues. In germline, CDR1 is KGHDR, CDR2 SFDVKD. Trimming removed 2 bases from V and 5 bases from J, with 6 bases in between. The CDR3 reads CATSDSGYQPQHF. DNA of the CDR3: TGTGCCACCAGTGATTCAGGGTATCAGCCCCAGCATTTT.

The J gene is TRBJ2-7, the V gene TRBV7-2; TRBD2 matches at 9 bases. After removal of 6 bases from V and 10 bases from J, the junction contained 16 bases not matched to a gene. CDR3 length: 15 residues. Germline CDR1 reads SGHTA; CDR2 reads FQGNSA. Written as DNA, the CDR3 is TGTGCCAGCAGGCGATATCCTAGCGGGATGTCGGAACAGTACTTC. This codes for CASRRYPSGMSEQYF.

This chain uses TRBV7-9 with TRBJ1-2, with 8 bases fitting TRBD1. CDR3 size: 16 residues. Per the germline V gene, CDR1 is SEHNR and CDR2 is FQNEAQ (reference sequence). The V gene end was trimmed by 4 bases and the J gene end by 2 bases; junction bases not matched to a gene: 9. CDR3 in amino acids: CASSYTTGQENYGYTF. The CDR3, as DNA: TGTGCCAGCAGCTACACGACGGGACAGGAAAACTATGGCTACACCTTC.

CDR3 protein: CASSLSYSGRAIDTQYF. CDR3 nucleotides: TGTGCCAGCAGTTTATCTTATAGCGGGAGGGCCATAGATACGCAGTATTTT. This chain links TRBV28 with TRBJ2-3; 11 bases are shared with TRBD2. The J segment lost 5 bases and the V segment lost 1 base, leaving 8 bases of the junction unmatched. Germline CDR1 is MDHEN and CDR2 is SYDVKM. The CDR3 runs to 17 residues.

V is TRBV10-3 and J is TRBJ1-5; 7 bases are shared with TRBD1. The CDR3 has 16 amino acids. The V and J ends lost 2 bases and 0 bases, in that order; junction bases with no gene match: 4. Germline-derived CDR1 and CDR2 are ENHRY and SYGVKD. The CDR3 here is CAISEVAGGSNQPQHF. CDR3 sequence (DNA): TGTGCCATCAGTGAGGTGGCAGGGGGTAGCAATCAGCCCCAGCATTTT.

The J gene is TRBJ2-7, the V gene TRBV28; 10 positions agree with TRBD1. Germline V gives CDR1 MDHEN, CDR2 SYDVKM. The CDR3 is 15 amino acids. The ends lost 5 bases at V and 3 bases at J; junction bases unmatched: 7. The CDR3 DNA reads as TGTGCCAGCAGTGGGGCGGGGACAGGGGTCTACGAGCAGTACTTC. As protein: CASSGAGTGVYEQYF.

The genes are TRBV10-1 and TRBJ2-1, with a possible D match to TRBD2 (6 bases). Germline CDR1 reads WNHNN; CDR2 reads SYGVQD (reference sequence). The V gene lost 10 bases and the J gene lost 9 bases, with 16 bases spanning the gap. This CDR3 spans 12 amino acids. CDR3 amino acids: CATRESSGEQFF. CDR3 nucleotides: TGCGCCACTCGGGAGTCGTCTGGTGAGCAGTTCTTC.

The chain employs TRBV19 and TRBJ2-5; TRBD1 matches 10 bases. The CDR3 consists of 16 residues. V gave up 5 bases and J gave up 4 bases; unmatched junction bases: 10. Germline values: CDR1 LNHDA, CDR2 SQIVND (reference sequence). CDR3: CASSAKTGGAGETQYF. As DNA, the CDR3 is TGTGCCAGTAGTGCCAAGACAGGGGGCGCGGGAGAGACCCAGTACTTC. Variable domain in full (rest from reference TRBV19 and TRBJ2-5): DGGITQSPKYLFRKEGQNVTLSCEQNLNHDAMYWYRQDPGQGLRLIYYSQIVNDFQKGDIAEGYSVSREKKESFPLTVTSAQKNPTAFYLCASSAKTGGAGETQYFGPGTRLLVL.

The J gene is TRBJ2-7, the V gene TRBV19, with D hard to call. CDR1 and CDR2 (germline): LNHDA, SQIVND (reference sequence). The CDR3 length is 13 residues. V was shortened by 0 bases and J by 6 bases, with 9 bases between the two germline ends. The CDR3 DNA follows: TGTGCCAGTAGTATAGATTACACAAGCGAGCAGTACTTC. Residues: CASSIDYTSEQYF.